This T cell receptor (beta chain) was identified during a study of blood T cells in healthy people across ages (dated by TCRdb to about 2015). For context, the study as a whole: In model experiments, template switching captured roughly one uniquely barcoded TCR beta cDNA molecule for every two T cells. Two additional independent replicas of 1 million unique cDNA reads from the same blood draw were analyzed for two donors (one aged 18 to 30 and one aged 80 or older). Four age groups were formed from the donors: young (average 16 years), middle-aged (approximately 42), aged (62) and long-lived (82). Using deep sequencing normalized with unique cDNA molecular identifiers, the study measured how TCR beta repertoire diversity changes with age. To avoid experimental bias, donors of different ages were distributed randomly across sequencing lanes. Broader findings and caveats from the paper: Because profiling used bulk unsorted PBMCs, naive and antigen-experienced compartments could not be compared conclusively. The percentage of naive T cells measured by flow cytometry correlated strongly with observed TCR beta diversity. Compared with the aged group, the long-lived group had more naive CD4+ T cells, fewer expanded clones and increased TCR diversity, a pattern suggesting age selection. Estimates of total diversity based on one million sequenced T cells were considered lower bounds and underestimates. The CMV infection status of donors was not known, potentially confounding age-related changes in expanded clonotypes. Observed TCR beta diversity per million T cells fell roughly linearly with age, and a significant reduction was already apparent by age about 43.

The library was generated by 5' RACE. Instrument on record: Illumina HiSeq 2500. A second roughly 6 to 11 cycle PCR used a sample-barcoded 5' primer and a J-beta primer mix. A unique molecular identifier was introduced onto each TCR beta cDNA molecule by a template-switch 5' adaptor carrying 12 random nucleotides. Each sample yielded at least 2.5 million CDR3-containing paired-end reads. All of the RNA was converted into first-strand cDNA using the Mint cDNA synthesis kit, with a TRBC-specific oligonucleotide serving as the primer. Following uracil-DNA glycosylase treatment, all cDNA underwent a first 18-cycle PCR with the universal primers M1SS and BC2_uni_R. Concerning the study's data processing: For normalization, 1 million high-quality reads were randomly selected from each sample, with every read carrying a distinct molecular identifier. Instead of being binned into consensus sequences, reads that shared molecular identifiers were thrown out. MiTCR, run with a Q25 quality threshold and the strictest error-elimination algorithm, handled CDR3 identification, clonotype clustering and error correction. Lower-bound total TCR beta diversity was estimated with a nonparametric unseen species model using Euler transformation. Clones were called with MiXCR by TCRdb after fastp trimmed the public reads at Q25, and only in-frame beta chains were retained. Rows are unified per CDR3 protein, each entry keeping the most common DNA and genes. TCRdb's processing, not the authors', yielded these V and J calls. This sample is represented by 1.5 million or so distinct CDR3 sequences; roughly 40% of them were singletons. The ten top clones hold roughly 7.9% of the sample.

Reading from cysteine to phenylalanine, the CDR3 counts 16 amino acids. Left in the record is the CDR3 DNA by itself, 48 bases read in frame from the first base. Taken from the germline V gene, the CDR1 and CDR2 loops are SNHLY and FYNNEI. Trimmed from V: 6 bases; trimmed from J: 4 bases; junction bases lacking a gene match: 15. To note about this clonotype: It lacks a known antigen. No base quality information exists; no much larger clone differs at one position.

The donors were some 36 Caucasian individuals from Russia, aged about 6 to 100 years, who were systemically healthy. Each donor gave about 9.8 milliliters of peripheral blood, drawn into EDTA-treated Vacutainer tubes. Ficoll-Paque density-gradient centrifugation was used to isolate PBMCs, with at least 6.5 million per sample. Total RNA was extracted from PBMCs with Trizol reagent, with at least 6 micrograms obtained per sample. For every donor, an aliquot of PBMCs went through flow cytometry to measure the percentages of naive CD45RAhigh/CD27high T cells. The chain couples TRBV2 to TRBJ2-7, with 7 junctional bases fitting TRBD1. The clonotype originates from a woman in her late teens or twenties in good health. The sample taken for sequencing was blood. The DNA sequence is given as TGTGCCAGCAGCGATCTCATCCGGGACAGTCATTACGAGCAGTACTTC. This yields the protein CASSDLIRDSHYEQYF.